This record looks at one TCR beta chain sequence and its context. The data are from a study of blood T cell repertoires in COVID-19. The V gene's germline CDR1 is SGHAT and CDR2 FQNNGV. V was trimmed by 2 bases and J by 6 bases, leaving 13 bases between them. The CDR3 length is 15 residues. Using immunoSEQ multiplex PCR, the repertoire was profiled, and TCRdb retains in-frame clones only, with some absent. The data contain over 40,000 clones, 70% to 90% of them seen just once; the ten biggest clones take up about 2.5%. Sequenced: peripheral blood. The chain uses TRBV11-2 and TRBJ2-2; D is ambiguous. The receptor was derived from a man aged 80 or over with acute or convalescent COVID-19. CDR3 loop: CASSLRRRTSGELFF. CDR3 DNA: TGTGCCAGCAGCTTAAGGCGGCGTACTTCCGGGGAGCTGTTTTTT. The whole variable domain, filled in from reference TRBV11-2 and TRBJ2-2, reads EAGVAQSPRYKIIEKRQSVAFWCNPISGHATLYWYQQILGQGPKLLIQFQNNGVVDDSQLPKDRFSAERLKGVDSTLKIQPAKLEDSAVYLCASSLRRRTSGELFFGEGSRLTVL.